This T cell receptor (beta chain) was sequenced in a study of healthy donors' naive CD4 and CD8 T cells. Study-level information: Three donor age groups were sampled: 20-25, 40-50 and 60-70 years; half female. Study-level points and caveats: Bias from naive T cell homeostatic proliferation was not addressed. Positive CDR3 charge linked to CD4+ cells, negative to CD8+ cells.

The germline gives CDR1 SGHRS, CDR2 YFSETQ. The CDR3 length is 17 residues. Details on this clonotype: Its target is not known. Mismatch with germline at one junction end may stem from a read error.

Each TCR library used 500 ng of total RNA and a linear amplification protocol. TCRdb passed the reads through MiXCR, listing each CDR3 protein once. This sample has approximately 200,000 distinct CDR3 sequences, with around 80% found just once. Naive T cells were sorted: CD4+CD8-CD45RO-CD45RA+ for CD4+, CD8+CD4-CD45RA+CD27bright for CD8+. Sequenced sample: naive CD4+ and CD8+ T cells sorted from blood, pooled from several donors. The receptor was isolated from a pool of human donors in good health; the sample pools cells from several healthy donors. The chain joins TRBV5-1 to TRBJ2-7; TRBD1 might be the D (6 bases). CDR3 protein: CASSQSLTGKDSYEQYF. CDR3 DNA sequence: TGTGCCAGCAGCCAATCCCTCACAGGGAAAGACTCCTACGAGCAGTACTTC.